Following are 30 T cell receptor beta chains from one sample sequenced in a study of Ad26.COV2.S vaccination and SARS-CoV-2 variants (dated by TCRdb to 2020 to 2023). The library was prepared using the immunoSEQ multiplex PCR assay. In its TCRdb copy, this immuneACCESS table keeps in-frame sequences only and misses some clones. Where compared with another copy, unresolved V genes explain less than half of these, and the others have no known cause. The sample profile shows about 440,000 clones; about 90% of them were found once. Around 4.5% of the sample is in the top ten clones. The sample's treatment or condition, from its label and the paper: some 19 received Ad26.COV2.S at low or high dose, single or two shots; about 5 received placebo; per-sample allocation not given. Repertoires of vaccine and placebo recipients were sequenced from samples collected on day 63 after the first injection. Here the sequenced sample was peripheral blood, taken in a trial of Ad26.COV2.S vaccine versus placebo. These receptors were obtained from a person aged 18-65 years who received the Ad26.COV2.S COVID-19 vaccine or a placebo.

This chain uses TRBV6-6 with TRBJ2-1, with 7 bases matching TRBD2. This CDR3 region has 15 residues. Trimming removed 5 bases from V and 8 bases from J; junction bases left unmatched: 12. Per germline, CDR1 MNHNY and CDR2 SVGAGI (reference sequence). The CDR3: CASSVRGRAFDEQFF. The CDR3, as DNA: TGTGCCAGCAGTGTCCGGGGGAGGGCCTTTGATGAGCAGTTCTTC.

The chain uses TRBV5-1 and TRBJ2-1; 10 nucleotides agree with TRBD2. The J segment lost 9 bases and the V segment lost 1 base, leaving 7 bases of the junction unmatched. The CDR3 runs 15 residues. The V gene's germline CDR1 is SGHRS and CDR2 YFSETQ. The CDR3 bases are TGCGCCAGCAGCTTGAATCCTAGCGGGAGTGTTGAGCAGTTCTTC. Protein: CASSLNPSGSVEQFF.

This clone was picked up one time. DNA for the CDR3: TGTGCCATCAGTGAGCCGCGAGAGACCCAGTACTTC. This sequence encodes CAISEPRETQYF. This sequence joins TRBV10-3 and TRBJ2-5; D ambiguous. The V gene's germline CDR1 is ENHRY and CDR2 SYGVKD. The V and J ends lost 2 bases and 4 bases respectively, with 5 bases between them. This CDR3 is 12 amino acids long.

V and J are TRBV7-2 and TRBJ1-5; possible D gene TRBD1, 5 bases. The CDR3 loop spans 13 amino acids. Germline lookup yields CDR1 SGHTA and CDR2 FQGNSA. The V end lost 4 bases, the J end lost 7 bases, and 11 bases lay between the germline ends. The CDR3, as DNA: TGTGCCAGCAGCTCACAAGGGGTCCAGCCCCAGCATTTT. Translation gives CASSSQGVQPQHF.

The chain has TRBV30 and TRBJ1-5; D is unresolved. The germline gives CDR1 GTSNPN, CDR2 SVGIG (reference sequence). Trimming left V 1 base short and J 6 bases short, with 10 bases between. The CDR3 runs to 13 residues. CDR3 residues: CAWSAGEVQPQHF. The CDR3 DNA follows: TGTGCCTGGAGTGCCGGGGAGGTTCAGCCCCAGCATTTT.

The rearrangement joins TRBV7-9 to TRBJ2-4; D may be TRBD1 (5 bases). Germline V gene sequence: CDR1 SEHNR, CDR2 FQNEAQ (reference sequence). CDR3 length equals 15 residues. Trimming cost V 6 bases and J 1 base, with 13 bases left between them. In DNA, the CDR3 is TGTGCCAGCAGTCTTGGGGCTAGGGCCAAAAACATTCAGTACTTC. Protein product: CASSLGARAKNIQYF.

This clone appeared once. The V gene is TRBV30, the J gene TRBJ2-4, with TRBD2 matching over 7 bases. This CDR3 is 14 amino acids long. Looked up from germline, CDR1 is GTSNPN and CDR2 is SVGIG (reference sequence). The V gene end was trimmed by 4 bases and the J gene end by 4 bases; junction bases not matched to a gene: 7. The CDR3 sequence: CAWILAVIKNIQYF. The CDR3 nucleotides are TGTGCCTGGATTCTAGCGGTAATAAAAAACATTCAGTACTTC.

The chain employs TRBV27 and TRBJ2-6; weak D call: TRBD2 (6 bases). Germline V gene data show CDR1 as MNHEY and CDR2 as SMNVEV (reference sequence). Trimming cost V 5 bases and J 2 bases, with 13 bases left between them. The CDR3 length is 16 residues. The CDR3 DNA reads TGTGCCAGCAGTCCGACTAGTCTTGCTGGGGCCAACGTCCTGACTTTC. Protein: CASSPTSLAGANVLTF.

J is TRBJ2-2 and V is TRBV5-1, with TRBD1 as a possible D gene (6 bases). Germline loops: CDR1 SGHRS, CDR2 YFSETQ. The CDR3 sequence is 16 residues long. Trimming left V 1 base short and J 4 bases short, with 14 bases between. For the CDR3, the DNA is TGCGCCAGCAGCTTGCCCCCCCAGGGGCCCACCGGGGAGCTGTTTTTT. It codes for CASSLPPQGPTGELFF.

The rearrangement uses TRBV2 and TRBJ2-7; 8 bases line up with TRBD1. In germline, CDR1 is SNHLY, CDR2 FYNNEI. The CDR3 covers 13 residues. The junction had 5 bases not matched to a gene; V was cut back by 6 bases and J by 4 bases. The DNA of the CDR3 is TGTGCCAGCAGCGGGACAGGAGAGTACGAGCAGTACTTC. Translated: CASSGTGEYEQYF.

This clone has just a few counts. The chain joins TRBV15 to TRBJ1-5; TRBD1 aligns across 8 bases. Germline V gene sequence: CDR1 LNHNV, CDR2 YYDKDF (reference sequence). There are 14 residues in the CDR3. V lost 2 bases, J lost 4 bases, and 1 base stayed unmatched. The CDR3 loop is CATSRRTGNQPQHF. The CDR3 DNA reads TGTGCCACCAGCAGACGGACAGGGAATCAGCCCCAGCATTTT.

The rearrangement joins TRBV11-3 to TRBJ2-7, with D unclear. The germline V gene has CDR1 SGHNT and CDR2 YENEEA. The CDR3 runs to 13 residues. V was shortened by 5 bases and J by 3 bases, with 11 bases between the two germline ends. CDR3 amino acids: CASSTAGGYEQYF. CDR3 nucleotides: TGTGCCAGCAGCACCGCTGGCGGCTACGAGCAGTACTTC.

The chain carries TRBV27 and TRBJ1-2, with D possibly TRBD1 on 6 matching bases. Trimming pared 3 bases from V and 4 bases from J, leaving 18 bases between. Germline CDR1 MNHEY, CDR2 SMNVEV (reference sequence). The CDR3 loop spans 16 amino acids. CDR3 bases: TGTGCCAGCAGTTTTGCCGGGGGGGCCCTATCCTATGGCTACACCTTC. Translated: CASSFAGGALSYGYTF.

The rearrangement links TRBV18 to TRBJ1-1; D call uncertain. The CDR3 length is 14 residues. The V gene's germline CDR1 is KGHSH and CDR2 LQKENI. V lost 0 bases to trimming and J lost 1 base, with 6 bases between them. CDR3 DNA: TGTGCCAGCTCACCACCTTCCAAGAACACTGAAGCTTTCTTT. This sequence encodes CASSPPSKNTEAFF.

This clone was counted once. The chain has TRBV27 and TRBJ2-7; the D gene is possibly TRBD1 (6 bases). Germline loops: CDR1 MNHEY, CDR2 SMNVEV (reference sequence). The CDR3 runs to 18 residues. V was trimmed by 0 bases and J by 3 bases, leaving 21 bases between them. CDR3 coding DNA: TGTGCCAGCAGTTTATCGACTGAACCGGGACACGGCTACTACGAGCAGTACTTC. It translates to CASSLSTEPGHGYYEQYF.

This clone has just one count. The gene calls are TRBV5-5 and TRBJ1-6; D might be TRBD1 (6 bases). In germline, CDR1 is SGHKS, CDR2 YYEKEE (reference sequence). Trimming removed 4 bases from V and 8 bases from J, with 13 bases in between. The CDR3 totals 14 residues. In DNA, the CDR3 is TGTGCCAGCAGCCAGGGGCCCCCGGATTCACCCCTCCACTTT. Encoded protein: CASSQGPPDSPLHF. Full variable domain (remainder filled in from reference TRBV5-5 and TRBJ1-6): DAGVTQSPTHLIKTRGQQVTLRCSPISGHKSVSWYQQVLGQGPQFIFQYYEKEERGRGNFPDRFSARQFPNYSSELNVNALLLGDSALYLCASSQGPPDSPLHFGNGTRLTVT.

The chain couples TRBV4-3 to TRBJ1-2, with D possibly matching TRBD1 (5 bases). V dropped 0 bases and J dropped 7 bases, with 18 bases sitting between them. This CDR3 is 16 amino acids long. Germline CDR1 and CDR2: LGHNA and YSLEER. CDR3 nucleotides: TGCGCCAGCAGCCAAGATAGTATTCAGGGATTGGGTGGCTACACCTTC. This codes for CASSQDSIQGLGGYTF.

The CDR3 sequence is CASSVDGLGTGELFF. The CDR3 DNA reads TGTGCCAGCAGCGTAGACGGACTAGGCACCGGGGAGCTGTTTTTT. J is TRBJ2-2 and V is TRBV9; TRBD2 aligns across 7 bases. The CDR3 spans 15 residues. In germline, CDR1 is SGDLS, CDR2 YYNGEE. V shed 0 bases, J shed 4 bases, and the junction held 3 bases outside the gene matches.

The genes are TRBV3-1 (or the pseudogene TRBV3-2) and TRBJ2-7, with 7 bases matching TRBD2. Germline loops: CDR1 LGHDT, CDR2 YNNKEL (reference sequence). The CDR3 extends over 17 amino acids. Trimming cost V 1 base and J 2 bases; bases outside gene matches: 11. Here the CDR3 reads CASSQGDLAGATYEQYF. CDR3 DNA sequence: TGTGCCAGCAGCCAAGGGGACCTCGCGGGAGCTACCTACGAGCAGTACTTC.

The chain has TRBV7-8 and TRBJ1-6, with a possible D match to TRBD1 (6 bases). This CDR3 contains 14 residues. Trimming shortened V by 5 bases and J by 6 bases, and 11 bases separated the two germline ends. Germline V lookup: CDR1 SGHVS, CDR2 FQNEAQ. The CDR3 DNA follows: TGTGCCAGCAGCCCTGGACAGCTTAATTCACCCCTCCACTTT. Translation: CASSPGQLNSPLHF. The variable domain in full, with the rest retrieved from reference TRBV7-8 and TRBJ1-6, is GAGVSQSPRYKVAKRGQDVALRCDPISGHVSLFWYQQALGQGPEFLTYFQNEAQLDKSGLPSDRFFAERPEGSVSTLKIQRTQQEDSAVYLCASSPGQLNSPLHFGNGTRLTVT.

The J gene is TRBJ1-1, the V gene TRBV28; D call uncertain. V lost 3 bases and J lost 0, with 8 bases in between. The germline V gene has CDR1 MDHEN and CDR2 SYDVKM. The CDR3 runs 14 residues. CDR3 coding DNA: TGTGCCAGCAGTTTTTCCAACCTGAACACTGAAGCTTTCTTT. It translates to CASSFSNLNTEAFF.

The CDR3 reads CASSPATAISQETQYF. Here the CDR3 DNA reads TGCGCCAGCAGCCCCGCGACGGCTATCTCGCAAGAGACCCAGTACTTC. This chain joins TRBV5-1 and TRBJ2-5; D not resolved. The germline CDR1 and CDR2 sequences are SGHRS and YFSETQ. With 4 bases removed from V and 2 bases from J, the gap between germline ends came to 18 bases. This CDR3 has 16 amino acids.

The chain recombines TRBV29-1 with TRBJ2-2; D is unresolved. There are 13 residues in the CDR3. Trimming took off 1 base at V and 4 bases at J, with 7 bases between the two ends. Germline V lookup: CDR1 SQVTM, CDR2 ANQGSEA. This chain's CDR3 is CSVEVRSTGELFF. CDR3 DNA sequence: TGCAGCGTTGAAGTTAGGAGCACCGGGGAGCTGTTTTTT.

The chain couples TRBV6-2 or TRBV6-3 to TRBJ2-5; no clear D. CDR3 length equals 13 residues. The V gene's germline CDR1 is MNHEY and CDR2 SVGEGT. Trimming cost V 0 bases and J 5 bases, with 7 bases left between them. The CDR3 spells CASSYSFVETQYF. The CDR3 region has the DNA TGTGCCAGCAGTTACTCGTTCGTCGAGACCCAGTACTTC.

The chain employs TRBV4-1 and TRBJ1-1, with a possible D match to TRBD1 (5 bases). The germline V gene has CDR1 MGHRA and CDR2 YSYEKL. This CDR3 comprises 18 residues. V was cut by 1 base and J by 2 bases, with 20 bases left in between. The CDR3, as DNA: TGCGCCAGCAGCCAAGGTTCGGCAGGGTACGGTTCAAACACTGAAGCTTTCTTT. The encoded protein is CASSQGSAGYGSNTEAFF.

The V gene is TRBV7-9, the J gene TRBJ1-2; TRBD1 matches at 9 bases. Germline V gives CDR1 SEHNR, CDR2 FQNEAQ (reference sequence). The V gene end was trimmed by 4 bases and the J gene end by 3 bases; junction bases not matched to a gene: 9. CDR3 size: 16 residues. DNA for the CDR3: TGTGCCAGCAGCTGGGAAACAGGGGGCGCGGACTATGGCTACACCTTC. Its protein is CASSWETGGADYGYTF.

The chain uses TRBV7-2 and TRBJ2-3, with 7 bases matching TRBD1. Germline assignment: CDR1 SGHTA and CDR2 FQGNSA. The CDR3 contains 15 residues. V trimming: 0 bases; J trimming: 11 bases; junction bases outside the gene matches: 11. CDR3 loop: CASSLASLVGQRQYF. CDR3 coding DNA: TGTGCCAGCAGCTTAGCGTCTCTTGTGGGACAGAGGCAGTATTTT.

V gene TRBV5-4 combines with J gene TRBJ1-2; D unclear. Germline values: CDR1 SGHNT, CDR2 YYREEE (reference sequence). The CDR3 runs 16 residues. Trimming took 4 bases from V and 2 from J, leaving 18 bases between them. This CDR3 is CASSPVRRVANYGYTF. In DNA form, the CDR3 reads TGTGCCAGCAGCCCGGTTCGGAGGGTGGCAAACTATGGCTACACCTTC.

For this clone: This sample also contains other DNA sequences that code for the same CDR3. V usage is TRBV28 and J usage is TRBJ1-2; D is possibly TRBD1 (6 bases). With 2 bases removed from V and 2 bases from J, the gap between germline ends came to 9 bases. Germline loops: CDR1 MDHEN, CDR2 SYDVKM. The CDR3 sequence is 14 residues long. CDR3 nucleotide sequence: TGTGCCAGCAGTTTACGTACAGGGAACTATGGCTACACCTTC. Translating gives CASSLRTGNYGYTF.

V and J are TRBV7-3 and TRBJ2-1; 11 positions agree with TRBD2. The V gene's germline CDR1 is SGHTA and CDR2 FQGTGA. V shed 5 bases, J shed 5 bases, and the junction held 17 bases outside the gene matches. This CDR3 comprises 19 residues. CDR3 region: CASSRAGDLAGGSDNEQFF. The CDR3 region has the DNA TGTGCCAGCAGCCGTGCAGGGGATCTAGCGGGAGGCTCGGACAATGAGCAGTTCTTC. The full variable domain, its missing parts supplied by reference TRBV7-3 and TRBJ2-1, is GAGVSQTPSNKVTEKGKYVELRCDPISGHTALYWYRQSLGQGPEFLIYFQGTGAADDSGLPNDRFFAVRPEGSVSTLKIQRTERGDSAVYLCASSRAGDLAGGSDNEQFFGPGTRLTVL.